This T cell receptor (beta chain) was sequenced for a study of OX40 agonist ivuxolimab in advanced cancers. The overall study: Aged roughly 23 to 79 with a mean of about 63 years, they were approximately 80% male. General study findings and limits: With doses of 0.1 to 3.0 mg/kg, CD4+ and CD8+ blood T cells had undergone clonal expansion by week 6. Relative to CD4+, CD8+ T cells held more expanded clones on average. The study did not work out the antigen specificity of the expanded peripheral T cells.

A note on this clone: Its antigen is as yet unknown.

Losses at the gene ends were 3 bases for V and 7 bases for J; bases not matched to a gene: 10. CDR1 SGHNT and CDR2 YYREEE come from the germline V gene (reference sequence). The CDR3 extends over 14 amino acids. Assay used: immunoSEQ multiplex PCR; TCRdb lists only in-frame clones, some missing. The table lists tens of thousands of clones, about 87% of them singletons. Sample: CD4+ or CD8+ T cells sorted from blood, taken in a trial of the OX40 agonist ivuxolimab. The receptor's source is an adult with an advanced solid tumor such as melanoma, head and neck, liver or kidney cancer. This chain connects TRBV5-4 to TRBJ2-7; 7 positions agree with TRBD1. The chain's CDR3 is CASSWDSSSREQYF. The CDR3 coding sequence is TGTGCCAGCAGCTGGGACAGCTCCTCCAGGGAGCAGTACTTC.